This entry is about one TCR beta chain. The conserved final phenylalanine or tryptophan is absent from the CDR3, which likely points to a read error. The template was RNA from unsorted bulk tissue. More than 3 cm separated this lung sample from the edge of the tumor. Between August and November 2014, newly diagnosed, chemotherapy-naive lung cancer patients underwent thoracic surgery in China. The CDR3 totals 13 residues. Germline loops: CDR1 SQVTM, CDR2 ANQGSEA. V lost 7 bases to trimming and J lost 4 bases; unmatched junction nucleotides: 7. The data were obtained in a study of tumor and adjacent non-tumor tissue in lung cancer. Study-level information: Histology: 12 adenocarcinoma, a couple of squamous cell carcinoma, 1 small cell lung cancer. On average, productive TCRbeta reads reached about 4 million per sample.

Three rounds of nested PCR, following a modified ARM-PCR protocol, produced the TCRbeta library. TCRdb re-derived calls from the multiplex PCR reads in MiXCR, one entry per CDR3 protein. The sample consists of over 35,000 distinct CDR3 sequences, 60% of them appearing once. Sequenced: distant non-tumor lung tissue. The receptor comes from a man aged 50 to 60 with non-small cell lung cancer. This chain uses TRBV29-1 with TRBJ2-5; 9 nucleotides match TRBD1. The CDR3 DNA follows: TGCAGCGGCATAACAGGGGGCAGAGAGACCCAGTACTTA. Protein: CSGITGGRETQYL.